This TCR beta chain derives from a study of blood T cell repertoires in COVID-19. Sequencing was performed with immunoSEQ multiplex PCR; in TCRdb, only in-frame clones are kept and a portion is missing. The repertoire holds about 62,000 clones, approximately 80% seen once, with around 21% in the top ten. The CDR3 is made up of 13 amino acids. Germline V gene sequence: CDR1 MNHNY, CDR2 SVGAGI (reference sequence). V lost 7 bases and J lost 1; bases outside the gene matches: 3. The chain employs TRBV6-6 and TRBJ1-1, with 7 bases that match TRBD1. The clonotype originates from a woman of 80 years or more with active or convalescent COVID-19. Specimen: peripheral blood. CDR3 protein: CASNSGGNTEAFF. The CDR3 bases are TGTGCCAGCAATTCAGGGGGGAACACTGAAGCTTTCTTT.